This T cell receptor beta chain was sequenced for a study of T-cell memory formation after mild COVID-19. This clonotype has a count of ten or more. Germline CDR1 and CDR2: SGHKS and YYEKEE (reference sequence). V lost 4 bases and J lost 1, with 12 bases in between. The CDR3 has 14 amino acids. From the 5' RACE reads, TCRdb called clonotypes with MiXCR, one entry per CDR3 protein. Of more than 150,000 distinct CDR3 sequences listed, more than 9% were seen once; the top ten hold roughly 3.8%. The sequenced material came from PBMCs or a T cell subset sorted from them (not recorded which). This receptor was obtained from a young man who had mild COVID-19 (a few samples of this study predate the infection). Cell type and time point are not known. The chain carries TRBV5-5 and TRBJ2-7, with D perhaps TRBD1 (5 bases). The CDR3 DNA sequence: TGTGCCAGCAGCCAGCAAGGGGCGTCCTACGAGCAGTACTTC. Protein sequence: CASSQQGASYEQYF.